These 6 T cell receptor beta chains originate from one sample sequenced in a study of blood T cell repertoires in COVID-19. The table came from immunoSEQ multiplex PCR; TCRdb's copy has only in-frame clones and leaves some out. This sample has tens of thousands of clones; 65% to 85% occur once, and the top ten carry more than 4.5%. The specimen sequenced was peripheral blood. Source of these receptors: a woman of 80 years or more with active or convalescent COVID-19.

Only one count was recorded for this clone. This chain links TRBV5-1 with TRBJ2-5; D possibly corresponds to TRBD1 (5 bases). The CDR3 has 14 amino acids. Deletions cut 4 bases from V and 0 bases from J, with 10 bases between. Looked up from germline, CDR1 is SGHRS and CDR2 is YFSETQ. The CDR3 DNA is TGCGCCAGCAGCCTGACAGTCCACCAAGAGACCCAGTACTTC. It specifies CASSLTVHQETQYF.

The J gene is TRBJ1-3, the V gene TRBV18, with 7 bases fitting TRBD1. The length of the CDR3 is 16 residues. In germline, CDR1 is KGHSH, CDR2 LQKENI. The junction had 5 bases not matched to a gene; V was cut back by 3 bases and J by 0 bases. The DNA for the CDR3 is TGTGCCAGCTCACCTTACAGGGGAAGCTCTGGAAACACCATATATTTT. Translated, it gives CASSPYRGSSGNTIYF. Supplemented by reference TRBV18 and TRBJ1-3, the full variable domain reads NAGVMQNPRHLVRRRGQEARLRCSPMKGHSHVYWYRQLPEEGLKFMVYLQKENIIDESGMPKERFSAEFPKEGPSILRIQQVVRGDSAAYFCASSPYRGSSGNTIYFGEGSWLTVV.

The genes are TRBV9 and TRBJ1-3; TRBD1 might be the D (6 bases). V was cut by 4 bases and J by 0 bases, with 17 bases left in between. CDR3 length: 17 amino acids. Germline V CDR1 and CDR2: SGDLS, YYNGEE. The CDR3 protein is CASSRTGTKSSGNTIYF. The CDR3 nucleotides read TGTGCCAGCAGCAGGACCGGGACAAAGAGCTCTGGAAACACCATATATTTT.

The chain employs TRBV18 and TRBJ1-2, with 7 bases aligning to TRBD1. J was trimmed by 4 bases and V by 6 bases; bases with no gene match: 5. CDR1 is KGHSH and CDR2 is LQKENI in the germline V gene. CDR3 length equals 13 residues. This CDR3 reads CASSPTGTYGYTF. CDR3 coding DNA: TGTGCCAGCTCCCCGACAGGGACCTATGGCTACACCTTC.

The genes are TRBV5-1 and TRBJ2-7; perhaps TRBD2 as D (5 bases). This CDR3 is 13 amino acids long. Trimming took off 3 bases at V and 3 bases at J, with 10 bases between the two ends. Germline assignment: CDR1 SGHRS and CDR2 YFSETQ. CDR3 nucleotide sequence: TGCGCCAGCAGCTCCGGGAATTACTACGAGCAGTACTTC. This sequence encodes CASSSGNYYEQYF.

This clone was picked up a small number of times. The chain has TRBV28 and TRBJ1-3; possibly TRBD1 for D (5 bases). Germline V lookup: CDR1 MDHEN, CDR2 SYDVKM. CDR3 length: 17 residues. V was pared by 6 bases and J by 0 bases, with 18 bases between. In nucleotides, the CDR3 is TGTGCCAGCAGCCTGGATATCGGGGGTCTCTCTGGAAACACCATATATTTT. Residues: CASSLDIGGLSGNTIYF.